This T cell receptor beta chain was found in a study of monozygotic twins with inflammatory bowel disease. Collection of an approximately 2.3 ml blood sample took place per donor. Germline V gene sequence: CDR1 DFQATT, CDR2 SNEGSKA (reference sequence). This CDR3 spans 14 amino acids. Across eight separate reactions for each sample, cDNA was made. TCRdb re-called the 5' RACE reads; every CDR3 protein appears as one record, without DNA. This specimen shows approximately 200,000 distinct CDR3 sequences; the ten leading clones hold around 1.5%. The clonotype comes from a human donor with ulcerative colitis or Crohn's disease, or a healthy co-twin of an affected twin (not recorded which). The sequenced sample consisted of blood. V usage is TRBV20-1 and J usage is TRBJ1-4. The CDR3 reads CSARDPLGNEKLFF.